This T cell receptor (beta chain) was recovered during a study of shared clonotypes between healthy human individuals (dated by TCRdb to about 2020). For the study in its entirety: A few men and a couple of women, aged 18 to 49 years, made up the cohort. Per donor, three plates each were used for CD4 naive and CD4 memory, two for CD8 naive, and one for CD8 memory. The study deeply sequenced blood TCR repertoires of five healthy adults to estimate repertoire size and the extent of clonotype sharing between individuals. To increase sequencing depth and limit assay-specific biases, TCR repertoire library preparation and sequencing were carried out by different laboratories using diverse techniques. Each donor's leukapheresis produced roughly between about 0.8 and 10 billion PBMCs.

Broader findings and caveats from the paper: Rarefaction of sorted-subset datasets indicated incomplete sequencing despite the large sequencing depth. Pairwise subsampling led to the expectation that sequencing depth would affect the degree of clonotype sharing among donors. Sampling was restricted to blood, and TCR repertoires in tissue are likely to differ from TCR repertoires in blood. The genetic and exposure-history diversity represented was limited by the small number of donors. Higher generation probabilities were observed for clonotypes shared by all four sorted-subset donors than for non-shared clonotypes. Across several donors, approximately 5% of naive CD4, approximately 3.6% of naive CD8, 2% to 2.5% of memory CD4, and approximately 0.4% of memory CD8 clonotypes were shared. Naive subsets generally had larger estimated clonotype richness than memory subsets.

Using the deep immunoSEQ assay, multiplex PCR amplified TCR CDR3 regions from genomic DNA. Extracted genomic DNA from each cell subset was distributed evenly across all wells of several immunoSEQ 96-well plates, and each plate was treated as a replicate. Each replicate PCR for sorted subsets received about 220 ng genomic DNA, equal to about 30,000 T cell genomes. Purified libraries were measured with a Qubit 3.0 fluorometer, size-checked on a Bioanalyzer 2100, and measured again with the KAPA Library Quantification kit. A separate single-read 150-cycle Illumina NextSeq 550 flow cell was used to sequence each immunoSEQ 96-well plate. Turning to the authors' computational methods: Because only junctional sequences without quality scores were contained in the immunoSEQ output, filtering matching that applied to full-length reads could not be performed. To assign V/J genes and CDR3, sequences were annotated using PyIR, a Python wrapper for IgBLAST v1.9, with IMGT germline references. Any read was removed if the V/J assignment was weak (E-value above 1e-6), the CDR3 was missing, or the read contained stop codons, out-of-frame junctions, or ambiguous translated residues. A V3J clonotype was defined by an identical inferred V gene, J gene, and CDR3 amino acid sequence. Percentage overlap between repertoires was computed as shared unique clonotypes divided by the size of the smaller repertoire. Three approaches were used to assess repertoire richness: RTK rarefaction, the Chao1 estimator, and Recon v2.1 estimates of unobserved clonotypes. OLGA was used to compute generation probabilities for all TCRbeta clonotypes that the gDNA method yielded from four donors. TCRdb took this table from immuneACCESS and kept in-frame rearrangements with V and J called. Such tables lack part of the clones; where checked against another copy, unresolved V genes explain under half of the gap, and the rest is unexplained. That table gives V, J and clone size, and the DNA gave D and trimming. This sample lists approximately 340,000 clones; more than 60% were detected once. The ten most abundant clones make up 10% of the sample.

Cut back by 3 bases and 0 bases, the V and J ends lie 8 bases apart. CDR1 and CDR2 were assigned from the germline V gene as SGDLS and YYNGEE. The CDR3, cysteine through phenylalanine, is 14 amino acids long. Of the read, only the CDR3 DNA is kept; its 42 bases are in frame from base 1. The donors were healthy, HIV-negative adults who had no recently reported acute infections or vaccinations. Every donor was a Caucasian adult living in Nashville, Tennessee, USA. Magnetic negative selection was used to enrich CD4+ T cells, after which naive cells were positively selected on CD45RA and the negative fraction became the memory subset. After blood collection by leukapheresis, PBMCs were isolated using Ficoll-Histopaque density gradient centrifugation and then cryopreserved in the vapor phase of liquid nitrogen. Analytical flow cytometry was used to check the purity and quantity of each magnetically sorted T cell population. Genomic DNA was isolated from every sorted fraction and measured by UV absorbance on a Nanodrop 2000c.

A note on this clone: Which antigen it targets is not known. The sample holds no much larger clone one base away, and base qualities are not on file.

Sequencing input: memory CD4+ T cells sorted from blood. This sample's cell subset or site label indicates: CD45RA-negative fraction. The source is a young man in good health. The sequence links TRBV9 to TRBJ2-3; confidence is insufficient to name the D gene. The CDR3 protein sequence reads: CASSARPSTDTQYF. The DNA reads as follows: TGTGCCAGCAGCGCCAGACCGAGCACAGATACGCAGTATTTT.